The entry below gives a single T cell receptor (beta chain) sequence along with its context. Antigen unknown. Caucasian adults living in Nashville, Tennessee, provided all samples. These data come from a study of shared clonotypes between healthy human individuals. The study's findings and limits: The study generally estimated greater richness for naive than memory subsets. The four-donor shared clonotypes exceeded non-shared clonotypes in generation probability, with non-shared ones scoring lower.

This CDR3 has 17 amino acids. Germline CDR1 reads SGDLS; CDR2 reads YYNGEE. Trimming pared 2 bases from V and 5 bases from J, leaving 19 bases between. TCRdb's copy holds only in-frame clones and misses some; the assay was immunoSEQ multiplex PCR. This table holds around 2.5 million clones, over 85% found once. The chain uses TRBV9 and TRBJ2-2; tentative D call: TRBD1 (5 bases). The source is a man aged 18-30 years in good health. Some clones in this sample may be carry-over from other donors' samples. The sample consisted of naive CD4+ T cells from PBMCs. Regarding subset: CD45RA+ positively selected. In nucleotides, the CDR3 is TGTGCCAGCAGCGTGGCGCCTCTGGGATCAGGGACCGGGGAGCTGTTTTTT. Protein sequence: CASSVAPLGSGTGELFF.